The 19 T cell receptor beta chains below were found in one sample sequenced in a study of shared clonotypes between healthy human individuals. Clones were sequenced by immunoSEQ multiplex PCR, and TCRdb holds only the in-frame ones, with some missing. The repertoire consists of approximately 1.9 million clones, with around 93% occurring once and the leading ten covering over 1.5%. Naivety among CD8 cells was defined by CD45RO negativity and positive CCR7 selection, thereby excluding terminally differentiated effector memory CD45RA+ cells. Sequenced: naive CD8+ T cells from PBMCs. The receptors come from a man between 18 and 35 years old in good health. Some clones in this sample may be carry-over from other donors' samples.

The rearrangement joins TRBV27 to TRBJ2-7; 12 bases match TRBD1. After removal of 5 bases from V and 0 bases from J, the junction contained 17 bases not matched to a gene. Germline-derived CDR1 and CDR2 are MNHEY and SMNVEV (reference sequence). This CDR3 is 20 amino acids long. CDR3 sequence reads: CASSGGQPGQGARYSYEQYF. The CDR3 region has the DNA TGTGCCAGCAGTGGGGGCCAGCCGGGACAGGGGGCGAGGTACTCCTACGAGCAGTACTTC.

The chain combines TRBV28 with TRBJ1-1, with D possibly TRBD1 on 6 matching bases. The CDR3 runs 16 residues. Trimming stripped 2 bases from V and 6 bases from J, with 19 bases between. Germline V lookup: CDR1 MDHEN, CDR2 SYDVKM. The CDR3, as DNA: TGTGCCAGCAGTTTAGAGCAGGGGTGGCAGCTAGCTGAAGCTTTCTTT. Protein sequence: CASSLEQGWQLAEAFF. The entire variable domain, with the rest obtained from reference TRBV28 and TRBJ1-1, is as follows: DVKVTQSSRYLVKRTGEKVFLECVQDMDHENMFWYRQDPGLGLRLIYFSYDVKMKEKGDIPEGYSVSREKKERFSLILESASTNQTSMYLCASSLEQGWQLAEAFFGQGTRLTVV.

The chain is built from TRBV6-5 and TRBJ2-1, with a possible D match to TRBD2 (6 bases). This CDR3 spans 15 amino acids. Deletions cut 5 bases from V and 4 bases from J, with 15 bases between. Looked up from germline, CDR1 is MNHEY and CDR2 is SVGAGI. Here the CDR3 reads CASSLGTVGYNEQFF. In DNA form, the CDR3 reads TGTGCCAGCAGTCTTGGGACTGTCGGGTACAATGAGCAGTTCTTC.

This chain connects TRBV7-9 to TRBJ2-3, with TRBD2 matching 8 bases. This CDR3 has 19 residues. Germline V lookup: CDR1 SEHNR, CDR2 FQNEAQ (reference sequence). The J segment lost 6 bases and the V segment lost 5 bases, leaving 22 bases of the junction unmatched. In nucleotides, the CDR3 is TGTGCCAGCAGCCCGGGGGGGATGATTGGGGACTCTACCGTCGATACGCAGTATTTT. This translates into CASSPGGMIGDSTVDTQYF.

The chain has TRBV2 and TRBJ2-3; D tentatively fits TRBD1 or TRBD2 (5 bases each). Germline lookup yields CDR1 SNHLY and CDR2 FYNNEI. Trimming stripped 7 bases from V and 4 bases from J, with 12 bases between. The CDR3 covers 13 residues. The DNA for the CDR3 is TGTGCCAGCATCCTCATGGGGGCAGATACGCAGTATTTT. It encodes CASILMGADTQYF. The complete variable domain, with remaining parts taken from reference TRBV2 and TRBJ2-3, reads EPEVTQTPSHQVTQMGQEVILRCVPISNHLYFYWYRQILGQKVEFLVSFYNNEISEKSEIFDDQFSVERPDGSNFTLKIRSTKLEDSAMYFCASILMGADTQYFGPGTRLTVL.

J is TRBJ2-1 and V is TRBV5-4; 10 bases line up with TRBD2. V was pared by 1 base and J by 0 bases, with 4 bases of the junction left unmatched. The germline gives CDR1 SGHNT, CDR2 YYREEE (reference sequence). The CDR3 length is 17 residues. The CDR3 here is CASSLQLAGSSYNEQFF. In DNA, the CDR3 is TGTGCCAGCAGCTTGCAACTAGCGGGAAGCTCCTACAATGAGCAGTTCTTC.

This chain links TRBV7-9 with TRBJ2-1; D unclear. Trimming took off 4 bases at V and 2 bases at J, with 15 bases between the two ends. The CDR3 sequence is 16 residues long. Germline assignment: CDR1 SEHNR and CDR2 FQNEAQ (reference sequence). Here the CDR3 reads CASSSPSIQPYNEQFF. The DNA of the CDR3 is TGTGCCAGCAGCTCCCCTAGTATCCAACCCTACAATGAGCAGTTCTTC.

The chain links TRBV7-2 to TRBJ2-7; perhaps TRBD1 as D (6 bases). V shed 1 base and J shed 1 base, with 14 bases lying between them. CDR1 is SGHTA, CDR2 FQGNSA, per germline. The CDR3 totals 16 residues. The CDR3 is CASSLEGVLWSYEQYF. CDR3 in DNA: TGTGCCAGCAGCTTAGAGGGGGTTTTATGGTCCTACGAGCAGTACTTC.

The gene calls are TRBV5-6 and TRBJ2-7; TRBD1 aligns across 10 bases. Germline V gives CDR1 SGHDT, CDR2 YYEEEE. Losses at the gene ends were 4 bases for V and 1 base for J; bases not matched to a gene: 5. The CDR3 length is 15 residues. The CDR3 DNA sequence: TGTGCCAGCAGCCAGGGACAGGGGAGTTCCTACGAGCAGTACTTC. Its protein is CASSQGQGSSYEQYF.

The gene calls are TRBV27 and TRBJ2-7, with 7 bases fitting TRBD2. The germline gives CDR1 MNHEY, CDR2 SMNVEV (reference sequence). The CDR3 totals 15 residues. The J segment lost 4 bases and the V segment lost 2 bases, leaving 8 bases of the junction unmatched. The CDR3 loop is CASSLERGGRYEQYF. CDR3 DNA: TGTGCCAGCAGTTTAGAGCGGGGAGGAAGGTACGAGCAGTACTTC.

V and J are TRBV27 and TRBJ2-1; 7 positions match TRBD2. Germline-derived CDR1 and CDR2 are MNHEY and SMNVEV (reference sequence). The trim removed 5 bases at V and 12 bases at J, leaving 7 bases unmatched. The CDR3 is 12 residues long. The CDR3: CASSLPRGVQFF. The CDR3 bases are TGTGCCAGCAGTCTCCCTCGGGGGGTGCAGTTCTTC.

The V call is TRBV7-9, the J call TRBJ2-6; 7 nucleotides line up with TRBD1. This CDR3 is built from 17 residues. Germline values: CDR1 SEHNR, CDR2 FQNEAQ (reference sequence). V lost 5 bases and J lost 3; bases outside the gene matches: 10. Written as DNA, the CDR3 is TGTGCCAGCAGCGGGCGCCTAAACAGGGGTGGGGCCAACGTCCTGACTTTC. Translating gives CASSGRLNRGGANVLTF.

The chain links TRBV7-2 to TRBJ1-2; D perhaps matches TRBD1 (5 bases). The CDR3 length is 14 residues. Trimming pared 5 bases from V and 8 bases from J, leaving 18 bases between. The germline V gene has CDR1 SGHTA and CDR2 FQGNSA. CDR3 residues: CASSPGTVGHGYTF. The DNA of the CDR3 is TGTGCCAGCAGCCCTGGGACCGTCGGCCACGGCTACACCTTC. Full variable domain (outside the CDR3, taken from reference TRBV7-2 and TRBJ1-2): GAGVSQSPSNKVTEKGKDVELRCDPISGHTALYWYRQSLGQGLEFLIYFQGNSAPDKSGLPSDRFSAERTGGSVSTLTIQRTQQEDSAVYLCASSPGTVGHGYTFGSGTRLTVV.

This chain joins TRBV9 and TRBJ2-1; perhaps TRBD2 as D (6 bases). Germline loops: CDR1 SGDLS, CDR2 YYNGEE. The CDR3 is 14 amino acids. V lost 2 bases and J lost 5, with 11 bases in between. The CDR3 spells CASSVRDWDNEQFF. The CDR3 DNA reads TGTGCCAGCAGCGTCCGGGACTGGGACAATGAGCAGTTCTTC. The full variable domain, in which reference TRBV9 and TRBJ2-1 provide the parts outside the CDR3, is DSGVTQTPKHLITATGQRVTLRCSPRSGDLSVYWYQQSLDQGLQFLIQYYNGEERAKGNILERFSAQQFPDLHSELNLSSLELGDSALYFCASSVRDWDNEQFFGPGTRLTVL.

V usage is TRBV28 and J usage is TRBJ2-7, with TRBD2 as a possible D gene (6 bases). This CDR3 contains 14 residues. V lost 8 bases, J lost 4 bases, and 18 bases lay in between. Per the germline V gene, CDR1 is MDHEN and CDR2 is SYDVKM. This CDR3 is CASGLSGSGYEQYF. The CDR3 DNA follows: TGTGCCAGCGGCCTGTCTGGGAGCGGGTACGAGCAGTACTTC.

This chain uses TRBV13 with TRBJ2-3; perhaps TRBD2 as D (7 bases). V was pared by 5 bases and J by 2 bases, with 23 bases between. The CDR3 covers 18 residues. In germline, CDR1 is PRHDT, CDR2 FYEKMQ (reference sequence). CDR3 sequence (DNA): TGTGCCAGCAGCCCGGCGGAGGGGGGGTGGTACGTCACAGATACGCAGTATTTT. This translates into CASSPAEGGWYVTDTQYF. The whole variable domain, filled in from reference TRBV13 and TRBJ2-3, reads AAGVIQSPRHLIKEKRETATLKCYPIPRHDTVYWYQQGPGQDPQFLISFYEKMQSDKGSIPDRFSAQQFSDYHSELNMSSLELGDSALYFCASSPAEGGWYVTDTQYFGPGTRLTVL.

CDR3 nucleotides: TGTGCCATCAGTGACAGGGCGTCGGATTACGAGCAGTACTTC. The encoded protein is CAISDRASDYEQYF. This sequence joins TRBV10-3 and TRBJ2-7; possibly TRBD1 for D (5 bases). The V and J ends lost 3 bases and 4 bases respectively, with 13 bases between them. The CDR3 is 14 residues long. Germline-derived CDR1 and CDR2 are ENHRY and SYGVKD.

The chain couples TRBV5-5 to TRBJ2-2; D may be TRBD2 (5 bases). V shed 3 bases and J shed 0 bases, with 12 bases lying between them. The CDR3 is 16 residues long. CDR1 and CDR2 (germline): SGHKS, YYEKEE (reference sequence). Here the CDR3 reads CASSWAAASNTGELFF. The CDR3 DNA follows: TGTGCCAGCAGCTGGGCAGCGGCCTCGAACACCGGGGAGCTGTTTTTT.

The V call is TRBV11-2, the J call TRBJ2-1; 14 bases fit TRBD2. CDR3 length equals 16 residues. With V trimmed by 5 bases and J by 9 bases, 9 bases remained unmatched. In germline, CDR1 is SGHAT, CDR2 FQNNGV. This CDR3 reads CASSLNPGLAGVEQFF. The DNA for the CDR3 is TGTGCCAGCAGCCTAAACCCGGGACTAGCGGGAGTTGAGCAGTTCTTC.